These 13 T cell receptor beta chains were all obtained from the same sample, sequenced in a study of blood T cell repertoires in COVID-19. Assay: immunoSEQ multiplex PCR; the TCRdb copy retains only in-frame clones and omits some. Of 120,000 to 150,000 clones detected, 80% to 90% appear once; the ten largest clones hold approximately 8%. Sequenced sample: peripheral blood. These receptors came from a woman aged 60-75 years with COVID-19, enrolled during active disease.

The chain employs TRBV11-2 and TRBJ2-1; 9 nucleotides match TRBD2. Trimming took 2 bases from V and 4 from J; bases not matched to a gene: 9. CDR1 SGHAT and CDR2 FQNNGV come from the germline V gene. This CDR3 is built from 17 residues. CDR3 amino acids: CASSLIGGGAPYNEQFF. Written as DNA, the CDR3 is TGTGCCAGCAGCTTAATCGGCGGGGGGGCCCCGTACAATGAGCAGTTCTTC.

The chain has TRBV10-3 and TRBJ1-1, with 8 positions matching TRBD1. The CDR3 consists of 13 residues. V lost 11 bases to trimming and J lost 4 bases; unmatched junction nucleotides: 9. The germline V gene has CDR1 ENHRY and CDR2 SYGVKD. CDR3 sequence (DNA): TGTGCCGTAAGCGTTACAGGGGGCACTGAAGCTTTCTTT. Translated, it gives CAVSVTGGTEAFF.

This clone is a singleton in its sample. The chain combines TRBV6-6 with TRBJ1-1; TRBD1 aligns across 9 bases. V lost 5 bases and J lost 0; bases outside the gene matches: 19. The CDR3 totals 20 residues. Germline V gene sequence: CDR1 MNHNY, CDR2 SVGAGI (reference sequence). CDR3 sequence: CASSPRAIKGDRDMNTEAFF. The CDR3 nucleotides are TGTGCCAGCAGTCCCCGGGCTATCAAGGGGGACAGGGATATGAACACTGAAGCTTTCTTT.

The chain joins TRBV5-1 to TRBJ1-2, with TRBD1 as a possible D gene (6 bases). The CDR3 contains 16 residues. V was clipped by 2 bases and J by 0 bases, with 14 bases between them. CDR1 is SGHRS, CDR2 YFSETQ, per germline. CDR3 coding DNA: TGCGCCAGCAGCTTTGGTTCGCAGGGGACTAACTATGGCTACACCTTC. Amino acids: CASSFGSQGTNYGYTF.

The gene calls are TRBV19 and TRBJ2-3, with D possibly matching TRBD2 (5 bases). V lost 4 bases and J 6 bases, leaving 14 bases between the germline ends. CDR1 is LNHDA and CDR2 is SQIVND in the germline V gene (reference sequence). The length of the CDR3 is 14 residues. This chain's CDR3 is CASSTYIPGDTQYF. The CDR3 coding sequence is TGTGCCAGTAGTACCTATATCCCGGGGGATACGCAGTATTTT.

The V gene is TRBV6-5, the J gene TRBJ1-1; D might be TRBD1 (6 bases). The CDR3 extends over 15 amino acids. CDR1 MNHEY and CDR2 SVGAGI come from the germline V gene. V lost 1 base to trimming and J lost 3 bases, with 12 bases between them. The CDR3 sequence: CASSYLKGGDTEAFF. The CDR3 DNA sequence: TGTGCCAGCAGTTACTTAAAGGGGGGGGACACTGAAGCTTTCTTT.

This chain connects TRBV5-1 to TRBJ2-5, with TRBD1 identical over 8 bases. Germline CDR1 is SGHRS and CDR2 is YFSETQ. The CDR3 runs 15 residues. Trimming removed 2 bases from V and 5 bases from J; junction bases left unmatched: 8. CDR3 coding DNA: TGCGCCAGCAGCTTTAGTGGGGACAGGCTGGAGACCCAGTACTTC. Amino acid sequence: CASSFSGDRLETQYF.

This chain links TRBV3-1 (or the pseudogene TRBV3-2) with TRBJ2-7; 7 bases map to TRBD1. CDR1 is LGHDT, CDR2 YNNKEL, per germline (reference sequence). This CDR3 has 14 residues. V was clipped by 3 bases and J by 6 bases; unmatched bases: 8. The CDR3 loop is CASSQNDRVFEQYF. In nucleotides, the CDR3 is TGTGCCAGCAGCCAGAACGACAGGGTGTTCGAGCAGTACTTC.

This rearrangement joins TRBV6-5 to TRBJ2-2, with TRBD2 matching over 11 bases. The CDR3 is 15 amino acids. Germline CDR1 is MNHEY and CDR2 is SVGAGI. The trim removed 6 bases at V and 4 bases at J, leaving 4 bases unmatched. The CDR3 reads CASRIGTSGTGELFF. The DNA of the CDR3 is TGTGCCAGCAGAATCGGGACTAGCGGCACCGGGGAGCTGTTTTTT.

The genes are TRBV7-3 and TRBJ1-1, with D possibly being TRBD1 (5 bases). The CDR3 is made up of 13 amino acids. V gave up 5 bases and J gave up 0 bases, with 7 bases separating them. From germline, CDR1 is SGHTA and CDR2 FQGTGA. The CDR3 reads CASSLQVNTEAFF. The CDR3 DNA reads as TGTGCCAGCAGCCTACAGGTGAACACTGAAGCTTTCTTT.

The chain combines TRBV5-4 with TRBJ2-1, with D perhaps TRBD2 (5 bases). Germline CDR1 SGHNT, CDR2 YYREEE (reference sequence). V lost 4 bases and J 0 bases, leaving 17 bases between the germline ends. This CDR3 is built from 17 residues. The CDR3 DNA is TGTGCCAGCAGCGGTTCGGCAAGGACTGTCTCCTACAATGAGCAGTTCTTC. It translates to CASSGSARTVSYNEQFF.

This clone has only a few counts. The rearrangement joins TRBV6-5 to TRBJ1-1; TRBD1 might be the D (6 bases). The length of the CDR3 is 15 residues. V was shortened by 4 bases and J by 3 bases, with 15 bases between the two germline ends. Looked up from germline, CDR1 is MNHEY and CDR2 is SVGAGI. CDR3 sequence reads: CASSSHRVGDTEAFF. DNA of the CDR3: TGTGCCAGCAGTTCACACAGGGTTGGGGACACTGAAGCTTTCTTT.

J is TRBJ1-6 and V is TRBV2; D uncertain. Trimming removed 2 bases at V and 0 bases at J, with 8 bases between. CDR1 SNHLY and CDR2 FYNNEI come from the germline V gene. The CDR3 loop spans 16 amino acids. DNA for the CDR3: TGTGCCAGCAGTGAATTACAGAGCTCCTATAATTCACCCCTCCACTTT. It specifies CASSELQSSYNSPLHF.